This paragraph covers one TCR beta chain sequence. Its antigen is unidentified. This sample was included in a study of T-cell memory formation after mild COVID-19. Whole-study findings and limits: Whether day 37 second-wave clones are SARS-CoV-2-specific was not confirmed. Shrinking CD4+ clones were chiefly CM and EM; CD8+ ones were chiefly EMRA. Clones contracting across day 15 to 85 had a balanced CD4/CD8 profile; later expanding clones leaned CD4+.

This CDR3 has 14 amino acids. With 3 bases removed from V and 3 bases from J, the gap between germline ends came to 15 bases. The germline CDR1 and CDR2 sequences are DFQATT and SNEGSKA (reference sequence). UMIs and sample barcodes were carried by the TCR alpha and TCR beta cDNA libraries that 5'RACE produced using constant-segment primers. TCRdb re-called the 5' RACE reads through MiXCR, storing one row per CDR3 protein. The table lists about 560,000 distinct CDR3 sequences, 15% to 20% of them singletons, with approximately 12% in the top ten. The chain uses TRBV20-1 and TRBJ2-7; D gene ambiguous. Sequences were obtained from PBMCs or a T cell subset sorted from them (not recorded which). The TCR originated in an adult woman who had mild COVID-19 (a few samples of this study predate the infection). Cell type and time point are not known. CDR3 in amino acids: CSASDPYSHYEQYF. As DNA, the CDR3 is TGCAGTGCTAGTGACCCCTACTCCCACTACGAGCAGTACTTC.